The clone carrying this T cell receptor beta chain was counted once. The same CDR3 is also encoded by other DNA sequences in this sample. This entry belongs to a study of shared clonotypes between healthy human individuals. For every subset, genomic DNA was evenly distributed across several immunoSEQ plates. Assay used: immunoSEQ multiplex PCR; TCRdb lists only in-frame clones, some missing. The table records around 2.5 million clones, 93% of them present only once. The germline V gene has CDR1 LNHDA and CDR2 SQIVND (reference sequence). The V gene lost 2 bases and the J gene lost 2 bases, with 7 bases spanning the gap. CDR3 length: 13 amino acids.

The chain joins TRBV19 to TRBJ2-7; the D gene is possibly TRBD2 (5 bases). The sample comprised naive CD4+ T cells from PBMCs. Stated subset: CD45RA+ positively selected. The origin of this receptor is a young man in good health. Some clones in this sample may be carry-over from other donors' samples. CDR3 coding DNA: TGTGCCAGTAGTATATCCGGGGCCTACGAGCAGTACTTC. This gives the protein CASSISGAYEQYF.